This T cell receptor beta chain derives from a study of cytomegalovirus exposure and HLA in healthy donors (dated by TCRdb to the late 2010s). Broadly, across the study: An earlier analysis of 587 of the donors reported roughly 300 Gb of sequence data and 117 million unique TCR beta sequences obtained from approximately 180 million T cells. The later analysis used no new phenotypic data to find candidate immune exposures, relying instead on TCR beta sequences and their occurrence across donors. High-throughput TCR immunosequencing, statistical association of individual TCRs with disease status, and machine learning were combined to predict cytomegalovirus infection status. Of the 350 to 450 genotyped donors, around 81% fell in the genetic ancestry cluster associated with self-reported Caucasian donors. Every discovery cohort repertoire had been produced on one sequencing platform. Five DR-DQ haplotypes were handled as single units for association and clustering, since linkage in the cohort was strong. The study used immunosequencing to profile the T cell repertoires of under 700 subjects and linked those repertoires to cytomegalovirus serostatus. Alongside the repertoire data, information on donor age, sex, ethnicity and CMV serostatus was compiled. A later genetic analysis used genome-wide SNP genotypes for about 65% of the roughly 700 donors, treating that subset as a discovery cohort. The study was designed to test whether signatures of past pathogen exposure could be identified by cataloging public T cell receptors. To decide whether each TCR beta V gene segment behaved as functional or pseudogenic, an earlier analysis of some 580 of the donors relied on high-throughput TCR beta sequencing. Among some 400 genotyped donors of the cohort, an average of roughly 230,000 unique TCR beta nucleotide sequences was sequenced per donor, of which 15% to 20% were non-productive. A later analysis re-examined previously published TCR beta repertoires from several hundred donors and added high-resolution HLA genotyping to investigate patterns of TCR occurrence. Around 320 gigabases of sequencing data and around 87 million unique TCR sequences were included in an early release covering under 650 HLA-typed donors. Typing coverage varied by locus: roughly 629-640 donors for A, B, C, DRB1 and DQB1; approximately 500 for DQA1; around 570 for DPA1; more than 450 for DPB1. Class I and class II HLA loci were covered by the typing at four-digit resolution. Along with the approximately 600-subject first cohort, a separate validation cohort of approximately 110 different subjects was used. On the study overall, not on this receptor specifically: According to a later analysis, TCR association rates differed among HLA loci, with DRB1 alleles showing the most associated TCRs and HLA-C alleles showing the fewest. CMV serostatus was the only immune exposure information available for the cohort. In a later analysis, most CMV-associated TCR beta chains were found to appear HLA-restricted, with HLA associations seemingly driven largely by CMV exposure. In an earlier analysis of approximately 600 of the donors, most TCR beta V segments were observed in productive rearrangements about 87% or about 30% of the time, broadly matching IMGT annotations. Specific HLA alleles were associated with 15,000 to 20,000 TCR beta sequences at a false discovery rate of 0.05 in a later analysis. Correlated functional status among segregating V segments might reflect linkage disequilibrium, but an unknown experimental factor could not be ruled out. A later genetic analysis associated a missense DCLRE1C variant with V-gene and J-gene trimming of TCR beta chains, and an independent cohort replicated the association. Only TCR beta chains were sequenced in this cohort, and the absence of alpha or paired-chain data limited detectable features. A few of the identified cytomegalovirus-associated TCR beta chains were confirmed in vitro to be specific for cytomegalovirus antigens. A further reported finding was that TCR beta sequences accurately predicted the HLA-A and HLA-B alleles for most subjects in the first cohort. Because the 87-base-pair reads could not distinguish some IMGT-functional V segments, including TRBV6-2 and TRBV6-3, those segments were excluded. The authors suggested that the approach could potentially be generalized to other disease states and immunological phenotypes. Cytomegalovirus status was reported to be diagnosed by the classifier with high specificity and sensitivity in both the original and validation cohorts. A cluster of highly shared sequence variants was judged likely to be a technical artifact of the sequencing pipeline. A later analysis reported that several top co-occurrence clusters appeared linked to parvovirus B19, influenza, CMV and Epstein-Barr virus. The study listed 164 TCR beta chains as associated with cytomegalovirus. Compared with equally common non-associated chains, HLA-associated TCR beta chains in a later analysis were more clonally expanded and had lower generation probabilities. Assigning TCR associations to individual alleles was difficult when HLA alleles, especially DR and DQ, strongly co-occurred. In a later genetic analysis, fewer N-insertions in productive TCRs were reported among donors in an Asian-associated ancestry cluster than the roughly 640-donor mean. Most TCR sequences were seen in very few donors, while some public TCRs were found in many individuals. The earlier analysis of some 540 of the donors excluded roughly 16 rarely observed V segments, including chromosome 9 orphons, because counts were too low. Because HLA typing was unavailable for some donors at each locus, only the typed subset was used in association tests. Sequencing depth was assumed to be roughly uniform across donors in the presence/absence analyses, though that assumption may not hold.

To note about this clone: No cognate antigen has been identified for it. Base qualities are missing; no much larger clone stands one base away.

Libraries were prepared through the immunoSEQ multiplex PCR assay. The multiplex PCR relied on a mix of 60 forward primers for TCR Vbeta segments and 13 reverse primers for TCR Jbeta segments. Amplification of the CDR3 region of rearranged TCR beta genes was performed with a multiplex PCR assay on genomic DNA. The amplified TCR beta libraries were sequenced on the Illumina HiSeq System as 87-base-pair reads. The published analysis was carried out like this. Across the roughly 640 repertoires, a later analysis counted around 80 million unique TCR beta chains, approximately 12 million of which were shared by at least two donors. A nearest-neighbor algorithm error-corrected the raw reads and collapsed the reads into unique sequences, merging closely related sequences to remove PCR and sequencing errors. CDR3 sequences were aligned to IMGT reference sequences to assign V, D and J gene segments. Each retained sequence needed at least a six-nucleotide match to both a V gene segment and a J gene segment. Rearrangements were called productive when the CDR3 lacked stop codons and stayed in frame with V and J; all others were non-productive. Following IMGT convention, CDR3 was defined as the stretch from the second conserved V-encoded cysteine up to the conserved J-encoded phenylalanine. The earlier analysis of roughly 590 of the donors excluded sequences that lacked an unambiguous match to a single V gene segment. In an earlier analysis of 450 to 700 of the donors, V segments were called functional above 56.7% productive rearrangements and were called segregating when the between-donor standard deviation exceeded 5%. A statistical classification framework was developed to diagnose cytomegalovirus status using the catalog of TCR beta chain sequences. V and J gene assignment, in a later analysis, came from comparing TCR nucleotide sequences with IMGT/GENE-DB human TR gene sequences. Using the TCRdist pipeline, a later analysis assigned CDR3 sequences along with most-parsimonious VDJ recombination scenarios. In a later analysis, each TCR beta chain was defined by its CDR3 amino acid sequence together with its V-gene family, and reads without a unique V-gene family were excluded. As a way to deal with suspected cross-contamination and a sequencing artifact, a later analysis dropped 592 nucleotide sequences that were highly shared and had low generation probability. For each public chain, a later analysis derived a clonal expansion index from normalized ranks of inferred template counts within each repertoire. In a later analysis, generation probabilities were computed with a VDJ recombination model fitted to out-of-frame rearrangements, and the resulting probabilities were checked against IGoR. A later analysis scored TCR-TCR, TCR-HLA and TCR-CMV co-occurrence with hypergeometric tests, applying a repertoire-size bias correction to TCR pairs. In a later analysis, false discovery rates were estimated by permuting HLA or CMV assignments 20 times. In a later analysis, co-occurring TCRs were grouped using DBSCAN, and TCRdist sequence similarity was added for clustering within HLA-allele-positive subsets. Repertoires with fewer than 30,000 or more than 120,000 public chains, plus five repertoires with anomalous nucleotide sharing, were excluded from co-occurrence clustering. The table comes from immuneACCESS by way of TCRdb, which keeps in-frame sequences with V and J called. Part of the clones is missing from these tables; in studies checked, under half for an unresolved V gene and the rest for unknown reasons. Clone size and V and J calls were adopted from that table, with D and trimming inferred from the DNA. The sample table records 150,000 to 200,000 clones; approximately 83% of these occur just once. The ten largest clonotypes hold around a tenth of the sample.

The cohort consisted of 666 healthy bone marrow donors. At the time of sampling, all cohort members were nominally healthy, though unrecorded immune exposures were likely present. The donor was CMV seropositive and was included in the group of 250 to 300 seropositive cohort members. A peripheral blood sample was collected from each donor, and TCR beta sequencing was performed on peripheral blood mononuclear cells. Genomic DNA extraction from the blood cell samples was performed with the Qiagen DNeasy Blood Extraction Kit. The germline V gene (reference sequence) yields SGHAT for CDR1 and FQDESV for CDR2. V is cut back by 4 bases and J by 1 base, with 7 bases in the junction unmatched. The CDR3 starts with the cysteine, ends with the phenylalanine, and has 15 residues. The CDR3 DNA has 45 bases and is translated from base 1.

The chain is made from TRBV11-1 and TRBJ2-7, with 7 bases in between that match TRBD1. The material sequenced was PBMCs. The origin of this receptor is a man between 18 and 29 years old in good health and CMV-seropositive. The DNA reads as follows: TGTGCCAGCAGCTCAAGACAGGGAAAGTCCTACGAGCAGTACTTC. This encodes CASSSRQGKSYEQYF.